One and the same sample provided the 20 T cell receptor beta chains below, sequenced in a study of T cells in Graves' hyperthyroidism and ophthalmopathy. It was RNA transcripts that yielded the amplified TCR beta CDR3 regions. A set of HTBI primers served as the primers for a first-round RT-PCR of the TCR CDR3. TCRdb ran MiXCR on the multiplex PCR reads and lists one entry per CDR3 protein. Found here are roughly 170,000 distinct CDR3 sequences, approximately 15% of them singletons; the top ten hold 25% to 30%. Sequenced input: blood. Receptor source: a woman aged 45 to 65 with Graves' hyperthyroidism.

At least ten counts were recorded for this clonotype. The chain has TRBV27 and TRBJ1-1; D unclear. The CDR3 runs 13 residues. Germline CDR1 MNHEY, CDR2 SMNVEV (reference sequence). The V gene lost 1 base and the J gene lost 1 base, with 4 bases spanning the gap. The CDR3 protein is CASSLYSNTEAFF. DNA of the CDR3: TGTGCCAGCAGTTTATACTCGAACACTGAAGCTTTCTTT.

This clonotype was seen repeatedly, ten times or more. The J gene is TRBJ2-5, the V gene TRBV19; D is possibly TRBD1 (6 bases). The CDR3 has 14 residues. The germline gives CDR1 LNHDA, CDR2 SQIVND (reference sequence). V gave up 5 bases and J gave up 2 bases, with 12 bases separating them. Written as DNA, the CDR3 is TGTGCCAGTAGTGCGACGGACAGACAAGAGACCCAGTACTTC. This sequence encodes CASSATDRQETQYF.

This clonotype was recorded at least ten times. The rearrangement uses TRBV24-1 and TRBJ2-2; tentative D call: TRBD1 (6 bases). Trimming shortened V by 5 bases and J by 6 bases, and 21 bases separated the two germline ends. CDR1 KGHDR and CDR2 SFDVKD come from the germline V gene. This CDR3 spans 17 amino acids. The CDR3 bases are TGTGCCACCAGTGGTACTACCGGGACAATGGTCCCCGGGGAGCTGTTTTTT. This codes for CATSGTTGTMVPGELFF.

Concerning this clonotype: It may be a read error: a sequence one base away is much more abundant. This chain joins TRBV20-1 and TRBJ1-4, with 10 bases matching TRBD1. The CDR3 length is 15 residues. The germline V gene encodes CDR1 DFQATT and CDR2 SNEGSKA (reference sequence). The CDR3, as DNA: TGCAATGCTAGACACCCCCGGGACAGGGGAGAAAAACTGTTTTTT. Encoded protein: CNARHPRDRGEKLFF.

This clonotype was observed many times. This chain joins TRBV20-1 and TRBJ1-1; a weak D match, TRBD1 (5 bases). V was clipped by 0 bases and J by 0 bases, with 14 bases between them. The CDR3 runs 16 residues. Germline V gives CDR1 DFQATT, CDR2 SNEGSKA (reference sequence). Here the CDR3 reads CSAREAGRGMNTEAFF. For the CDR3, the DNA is TGCAGTGCTAGAGAAGCAGGTAGGGGTATGAACACTGAAGCTTTCTTT.

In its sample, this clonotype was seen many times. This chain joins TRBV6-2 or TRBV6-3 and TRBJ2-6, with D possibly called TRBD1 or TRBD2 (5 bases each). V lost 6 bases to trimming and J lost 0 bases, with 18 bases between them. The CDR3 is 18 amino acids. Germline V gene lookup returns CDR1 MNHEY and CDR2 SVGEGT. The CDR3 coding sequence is TGTGCCAGCAGCACCCCGGGACGGTGGGTCTCTGGGGCCAACGTCCTGACTTTC. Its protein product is CASSTPGRWVSGANVLTF.

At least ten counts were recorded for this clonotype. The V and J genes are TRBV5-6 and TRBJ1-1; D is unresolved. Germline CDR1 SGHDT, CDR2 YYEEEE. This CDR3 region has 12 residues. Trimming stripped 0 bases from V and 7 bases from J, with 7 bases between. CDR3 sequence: CASSLVWGEAFF. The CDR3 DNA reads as TGTGCCAGCAGCTTGGTTTGGGGTGAAGCTTTCTTT.

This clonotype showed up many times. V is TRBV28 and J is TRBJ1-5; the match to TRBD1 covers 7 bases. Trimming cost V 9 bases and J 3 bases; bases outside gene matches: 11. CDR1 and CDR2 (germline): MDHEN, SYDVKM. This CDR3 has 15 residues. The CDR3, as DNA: TGTGCCAGTGCTATCAGGGGGAGGGCCAATCAGCCCCAGCATTTT. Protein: CASAIRGRANQPQHF.

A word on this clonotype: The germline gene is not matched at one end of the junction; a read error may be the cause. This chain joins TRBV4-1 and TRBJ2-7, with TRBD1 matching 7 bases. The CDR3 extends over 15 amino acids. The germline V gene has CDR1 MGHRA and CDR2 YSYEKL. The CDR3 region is CASSQDRTGAYEQYF. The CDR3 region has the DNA TGTGCCAGCAGCCAGGATCGGACAGGAGCCTACGAGCAGTACTTC.

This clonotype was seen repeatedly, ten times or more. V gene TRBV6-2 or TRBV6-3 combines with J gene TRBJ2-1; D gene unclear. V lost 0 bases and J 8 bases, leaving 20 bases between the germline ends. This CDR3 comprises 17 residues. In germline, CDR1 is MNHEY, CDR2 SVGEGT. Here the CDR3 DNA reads TGTGCCAGCAGTTACTCCCTCCCCGAAGGGCCTTCGTATGAGCAGTTCTTC. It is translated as CASSYSLPEGPSYEQFF.

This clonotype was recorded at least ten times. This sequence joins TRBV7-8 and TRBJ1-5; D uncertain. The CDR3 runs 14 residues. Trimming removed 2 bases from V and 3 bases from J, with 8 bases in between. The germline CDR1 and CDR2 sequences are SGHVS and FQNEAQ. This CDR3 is CASSLFWANQPQHF. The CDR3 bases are TGTGCCAGCAGCTTATTCTGGGCCAATCAGCCCCAGCATTTT.

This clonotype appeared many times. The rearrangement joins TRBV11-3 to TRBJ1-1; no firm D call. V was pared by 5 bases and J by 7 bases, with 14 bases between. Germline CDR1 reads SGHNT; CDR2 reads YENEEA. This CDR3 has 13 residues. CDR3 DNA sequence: TGTGCCAGCAGCCAGCAAGAAGGCAATGAAGCTTTCTTT. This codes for CASSQQEGNEAFF.

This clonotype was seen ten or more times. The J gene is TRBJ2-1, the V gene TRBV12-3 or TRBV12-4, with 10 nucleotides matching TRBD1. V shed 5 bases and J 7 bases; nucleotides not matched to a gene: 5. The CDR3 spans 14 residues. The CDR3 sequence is CASSAWTGGNEQFF. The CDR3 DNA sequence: TGTGCCAGCAGTGCCTGGACAGGGGGAAATGAGCAGTTCTTC.

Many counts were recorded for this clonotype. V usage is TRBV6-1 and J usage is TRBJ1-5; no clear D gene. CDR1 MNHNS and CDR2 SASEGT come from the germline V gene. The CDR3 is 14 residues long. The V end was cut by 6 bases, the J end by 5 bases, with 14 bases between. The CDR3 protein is CASRLRGAHQPQHF. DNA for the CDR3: TGTGCCAGCAGATTGCGGGGAGCCCATCAGCCCCAGCATTTT.

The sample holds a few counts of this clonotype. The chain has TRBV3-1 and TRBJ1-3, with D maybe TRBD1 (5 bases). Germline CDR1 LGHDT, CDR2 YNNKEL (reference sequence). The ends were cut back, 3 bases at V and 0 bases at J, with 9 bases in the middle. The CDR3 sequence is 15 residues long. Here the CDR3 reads CASSQNRISGNTIYF. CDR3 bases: TGTGCCAGCAGCCAGAACAGGATCTCTGGAAACACCATATATTTT.

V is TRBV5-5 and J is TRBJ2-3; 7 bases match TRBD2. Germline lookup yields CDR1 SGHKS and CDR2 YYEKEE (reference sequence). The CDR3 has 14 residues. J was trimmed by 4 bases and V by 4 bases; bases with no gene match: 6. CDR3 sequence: CASSHGAGSDTQYF. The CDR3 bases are TGTGCCAGCAGCCACGGAGCGGGATCAGATACGCAGTATTTT.

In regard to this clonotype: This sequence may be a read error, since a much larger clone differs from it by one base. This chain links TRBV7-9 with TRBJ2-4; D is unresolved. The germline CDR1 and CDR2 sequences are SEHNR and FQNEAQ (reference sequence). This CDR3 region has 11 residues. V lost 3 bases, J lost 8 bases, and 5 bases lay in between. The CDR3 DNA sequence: TGTGCCAGCAGCTTTGGGGACATTCAGTACTTC. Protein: CASSFGDIQYF. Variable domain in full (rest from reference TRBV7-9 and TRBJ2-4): DTGVSQNPRHKITKRGQNVTFRCDPISEHNRLYWYRQTLGQGPEFLTYFQNEAQLEKSRLLSDRFSAERPKGSFSTLEIQRTEQGDSAMYLCASSFGDIQYFGAGTRLSVL.

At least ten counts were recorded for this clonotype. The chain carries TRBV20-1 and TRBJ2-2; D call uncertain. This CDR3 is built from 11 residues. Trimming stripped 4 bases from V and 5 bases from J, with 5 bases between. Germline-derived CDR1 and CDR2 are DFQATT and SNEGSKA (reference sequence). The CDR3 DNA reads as TGCAGTGCTATTTTGACCGGGGAGCTGTTTTTT. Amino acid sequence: CSAILTGELFF.

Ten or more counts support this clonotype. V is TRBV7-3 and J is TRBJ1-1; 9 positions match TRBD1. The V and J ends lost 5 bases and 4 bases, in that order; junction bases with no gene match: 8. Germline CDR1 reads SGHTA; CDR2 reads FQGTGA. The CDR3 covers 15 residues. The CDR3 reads CASSLGQGPSTEAFF. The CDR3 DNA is TGTGCCAGCAGCCTGGGACAGGGCCCGTCCACTGAAGCTTTCTTT.

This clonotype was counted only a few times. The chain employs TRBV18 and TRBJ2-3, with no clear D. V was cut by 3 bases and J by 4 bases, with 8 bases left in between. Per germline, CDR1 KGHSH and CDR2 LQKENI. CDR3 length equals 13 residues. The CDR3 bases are TGTGCCAGCTCACCTAGTCCGTCAGATACGCAGTATTTT. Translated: CASSPSPSDTQYF.